The T cell receptor beta chain described here comes from a study of T cell responses to AZD1222 COVID-19 vaccine. About this clone: The antigen is unknown.

Produced via immunoSEQ multiplex PCR; TCRdb's table is partial and in-frame only. The data hold about 150,000 clones, with about 90% observed a single time. Study conclusions and caveats: Across spike, vaccine-associated CD4 TCRs were found, dominant at 160-218 and 743-854. Repertoire sampling was restricted to post-peak T cell response timepoints. Seropositive AZD1222 recipients at baseline numbered only six or seven. Donors were largely white British and mainly female; clonal diversity was possibly underestimated.

This clonotype was sampled from an adult in good health. Sequenced material: peripheral blood, taken on day 0 of AZD1222 vaccination.

As DNA, the CDR3 is TGCGCCACTTCGATCGGGGCCGGAGGGAACACTGAAGCTTTCTTT. Amino acid sequence: CATSIGAGGNTEAFF. The V call is TRBV4-1, the J call TRBJ1-1, with a tentative D call TRBD1 (5 bases). Per the germline V gene, CDR1 is MGHRA and CDR2 is YSYEKL. The CDR3 runs 15 residues. The ends were cut back, 10 bases at V and 1 base at J, with 19 bases in the middle.